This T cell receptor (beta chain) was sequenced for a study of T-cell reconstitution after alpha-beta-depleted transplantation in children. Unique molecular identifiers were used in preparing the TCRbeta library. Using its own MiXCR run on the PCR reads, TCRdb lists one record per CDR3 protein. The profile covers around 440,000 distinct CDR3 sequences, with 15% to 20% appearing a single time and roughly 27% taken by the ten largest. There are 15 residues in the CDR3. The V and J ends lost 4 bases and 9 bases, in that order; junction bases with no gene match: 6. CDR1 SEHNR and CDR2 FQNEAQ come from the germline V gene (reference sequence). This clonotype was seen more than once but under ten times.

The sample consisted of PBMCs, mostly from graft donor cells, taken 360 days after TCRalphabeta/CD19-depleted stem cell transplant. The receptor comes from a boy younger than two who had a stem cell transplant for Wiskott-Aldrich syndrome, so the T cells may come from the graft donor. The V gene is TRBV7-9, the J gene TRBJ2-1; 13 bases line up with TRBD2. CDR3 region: CASSSGGLAGAEQFF. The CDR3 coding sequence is TGTGCCAGCAGCTCCGGTGGACTAGCGGGAGCTGAGCAGTTCTTC. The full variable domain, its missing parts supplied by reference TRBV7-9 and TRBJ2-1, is DTGVSQNPRHKITKRGQNVTFRCDPISEHNRLYWYRQTLGQGPEFLTYFQNEAQLEKSRLLSDRFSAERPKGSFSTLEIQRTEQGDSAMYLCASSSGGLAGAEQFFGPGTRLTVL.